The rows below give T cell receptor beta chains drawn from one sample of a study of Ad26.COV2.S vaccination and SARS-CoV-2 variants. Sequenced by immunoSEQ multiplex PCR; TCRdb stores in-frame clones only, minus some. The table shows some 350,000 clones, with 70% to 90% occurring only once. The source material was peripheral blood, sampled in a trial of Ad26.COV2.S vaccine versus placebo. The receptors were gathered from a person aged 18-65 years who received the Ad26.COV2.S COVID-19 vaccine or a placebo. CDR3s include the opening cysteine and the closing phenylalanine or tryptophan. Each record gives: J gene, clone size, V gene, D gene, CDR3 DNA, CDR3 protein. The D gene is left open where the match is weak. The listing skips clone size in some rows; elsewhere it reads once, few, many or a size class.

TRBJ2-1 NA TRBV3-1/TRBV3-2 NA TGTGCCAGCAGCTCATACAGGGCCTACAATGAGCAGTTCTTC CASSSYRAYNEQFF
TRBJ2-5 NA TRBV11-2 NA TGTGCCAGCAGCTTAGGTCGGGGCCGGGAGACCCAGTACTTC CASSLGRGRETQYF
TRBJ2-5 NA TRBV6-2/TRBV6-3 NA TGTGCCAGCAGTTACTGGCGGGAAGAGACCCAGTACTTC CASSYWREETQYF
TRBJ2-1 NA TRBV6-4 TRBD2 TGTGCCAGCAGTGCTGCGGGAGCTGGCTACAATGAGCAGTTCTTC CASSAAGAGYNEQFF
TRBJ1-1 NA TRBV29-1 TRBD1 TGCAGCGTGTACACCGGGGGACAGGGGCGCAGAGTGAACACTGAAGCTTTCTTT CSVYTGGQGRRVNTEAFF
TRBJ2-3 NA TRBV5-4 TRBD2 TGTGCCAGCAGGGGCGGGACTAGCGGGGGAACCACAGATACGCAGTATTTT CASRGGTSGGTTDTQYF
TRBJ2-6 many TRBV24-1 NA TGTGCCACCAGTGACCTCGGGGACCCCACTGGGGCCAACGTCCTGACTTTC CATSDLGDPTGANVLTF
TRBJ2-3 NA TRBV13 NA TGTGCCAGCAGCTTAGGCTTGACGAACACAGATACGCAGTATTTT CASSLGLTNTDTQYF
TRBJ1-1 NA TRBV5-5 TRBD1 TGTGCCAGCAGGAAGACAGGGGAGGAAGCTTTCTTT CASRKTGEEAFF
TRBJ1-2 NA TRBV7-9 NA TGTGCCAGCAGCCTCGGACAGCACAACTATGGCTACACCTTC CASSLGQHNYGYTF
TRBJ2-7 NA TRBV3-1/TRBV3-2 TRBD1 TGTGCCAGCAGCCCTTTTCGACAGGGGAGCCACGAGCAGTACTTC CASSPFRQGSHEQYF
TRBJ1-4 NA TRBV13 NA TGTGCCAGCAGCTTAGCAGTACAGGGATGGGGCGGCAATGAAAAACTGTTTTTT CASSLAVQGWGGNEKLFF
TRBJ2-2 NA TRBV2 TRBD2 TGTGCCAGCAGATTTCCGGGACTAGCGGGAGAACGGGCCGGGGAGCTGTTTTTT CASRFPGLAGERAGELFF
TRBJ2-7 NA TRBV30 NA TGTGCCTGGAGTGTACGGGGGGCCGAGCAGTACTTC CAWSVRGAEQYF
TRBJ2-3 NA TRBV6-2/TRBV6-3 NA TGTGCCAGCAGTCGCCGCACAGATACGCAGTATTTT CASSRRTDTQYF
TRBJ2-7 NA TRBV5-6 NA TGTGCCAGCAGCTTGGACAGATCCTACGAGCAGTACTTC CASSLDRSYEQYF
TRBJ1-3 NA TRBV6-2/TRBV6-3 NA TGTGCCAGCAGCCCTACCGGGACCTGGGGTGGAAACACCATATATTTT CASSPTGTWGGNTIYF
TRBJ1-3 NA TRBV19 NA TGTGCCAGTAGTATTCCCCGGGCCGCTCCTGGAAACACCATATATTTT CASSIPRAAPGNTIYF
TRBJ1-6 NA TRBV9 NA TGTGCCAGCAGCGTAGGGGGGCAAGTTTCACCCCTCCACTTT CASSVGGQVSPLHF
TRBJ1-1 NA TRBV28 NA TGTGCCAGCAGCCCGGGAGGGTGGAACACTGAAGCTTTCTTT CASSPGGWNTEAFF
TRBJ2-7 once TRBV11-2 TRBD2 TGTGCCAGCAGCTTAGATGCCGGACTAGCTGGCCACGAGCAGTACTTC CASSLDAGLAGHEQYF
TRBJ1-3 NA TRBV6-6 NA TGTGCCAGCCGTACGGGGGGAAGCTCTGGAAACACCATATATTTT CASRTGGSSGNTIYF
TRBJ2-7 NA TRBV7-2 TRBD1 TGTGCCAGCAGCTCCGACAGGGCTGGCACCTATGAGCAGTACTTC CASSSDRAGTYEQYF
TRBJ2-3 NA TRBV5-4 TRBD2 TGTGCCAGCAGCCACATATTCGGCGGGGGACGAGGGGATACGCAGTATTTT CASSHIFGGGRGDTQYF
TRBJ1-5 NA TRBV5-7 NA TGTGCCAGCAGCCCAGGACAGAAGAATCAGCCCCAGCATTTT CASSPGQKNQPQHF
TRBJ2-5 few TRBV27 TRBD1 TGTGCCAGCAGTTTACGGGACAGGGGTCTCCAAGAGACCCAGTACTTC CASSLRDRGLQETQYF
TRBJ2-1 NA TRBV29-1 TRBD1 TGCAGCGGTGGGACAGTCTCCTACAATGAGCAGTTCTTC CSGGTVSYNEQFF
TRBJ2-7 NA TRBV6-5 NA TGTGCCAGTAAGAGGGGCCACGAGCAGTACTTC CASKRGHEQYF
TRBJ2-5 NA TRBV3-1/TRBV3-2 TRBD2 TGTGCCAGCACGCCGCGGGGGACGGAGACCCAGTACTTC CASTPRGTETQYF